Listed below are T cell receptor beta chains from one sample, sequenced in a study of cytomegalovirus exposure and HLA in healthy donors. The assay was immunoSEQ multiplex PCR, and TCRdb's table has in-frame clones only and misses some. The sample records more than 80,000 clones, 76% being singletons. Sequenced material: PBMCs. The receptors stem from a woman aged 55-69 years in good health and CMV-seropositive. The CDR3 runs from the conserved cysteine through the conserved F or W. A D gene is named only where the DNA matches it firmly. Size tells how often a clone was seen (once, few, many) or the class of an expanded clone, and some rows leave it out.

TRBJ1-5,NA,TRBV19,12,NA,CASSMAREPQHF,TGTGCCAGTAGTATGGCCAGGGAGCCCCAGCATTTT
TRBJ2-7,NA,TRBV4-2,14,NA,CASSQVTHSYEQYF,TGTGCCAGCAGCCAAGTAACTCACTCCTACGAGCAGTACTTC
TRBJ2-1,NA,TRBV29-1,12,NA,CSVHSGVGEQFF,TGCAGCGTCCACTCGGGGGTAGGTGAGCAGTTCTTC
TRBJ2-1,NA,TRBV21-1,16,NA,CASSKPADRSHNEQFF,TGTGCCAGCAGCAAGCCCGCGGACAGGAGCCACAATGAGCAGTTCTTC
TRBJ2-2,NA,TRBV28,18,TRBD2,CASSFGTSGRANTGELFF,TGTGCCAGCAGTTTTGGGACTAGCGGGAGGGCGAACACCGGGGAGCTGTTTTTT
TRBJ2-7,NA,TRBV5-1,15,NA,CASSLGGSPGAEQYF,TGCGCCAGCAGCTTGGGGGGCAGCCCCGGAGCCGAGCAGTACTTC
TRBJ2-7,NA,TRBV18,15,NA,CASSPARGISYEQYF,TGTGCCAGCTCGCCTGCTCGCGGCATCTCCTACGAGCAGTACTTC
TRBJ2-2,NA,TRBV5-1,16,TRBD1,CASSLGDRGNTGELFF,TGCGCCAGCAGCTTGGGGGACAGAGGCAACACCGGGGAGCTGTTTTTT
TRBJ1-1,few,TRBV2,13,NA,CASRQQVRTEAFF,TGTGCCAGCAGGCAACAGGTTCGCACTGAAGCTTTCTTT
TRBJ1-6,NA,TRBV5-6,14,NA,CASSTGRYNSPLHF,TGTGCCAGCAGCACTGGGAGGTATAATTCACCCCTCCACTTT
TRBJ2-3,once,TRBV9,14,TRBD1,CASSVVQGANTQYF,TGTGCCAGCAGCGTAGTTCAGGGGGCAAATACGCAGTATTTT
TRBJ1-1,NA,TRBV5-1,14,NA,CASSSGTLNTEAFF,TGCGCCAGCAGCTCCGGGACACTGAACACTGAAGCTTTCTTT
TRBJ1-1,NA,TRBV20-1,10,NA,CSATGEGAFF,TGCAGTGCTACAGGAGAGGGAGCTTTCTTT
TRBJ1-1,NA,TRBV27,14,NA,CASRSGREATEAFF,TGTGCCAGCAGGTCGGGGAGGGAGGCAACTGAAGCTTTCTTT
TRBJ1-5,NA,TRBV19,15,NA,CASSIGRQGNQPQHF,TGTGCCAGTAGTATAGGACGACAGGGCAATCAGCCCCAGCATTTT
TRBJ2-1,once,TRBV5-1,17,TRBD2,CASSNSGTSGRRDEQFF,TGCGCCAGCAGCAACTCCGGGACTAGCGGGAGGAGGGATGAGCAGTTCTTC